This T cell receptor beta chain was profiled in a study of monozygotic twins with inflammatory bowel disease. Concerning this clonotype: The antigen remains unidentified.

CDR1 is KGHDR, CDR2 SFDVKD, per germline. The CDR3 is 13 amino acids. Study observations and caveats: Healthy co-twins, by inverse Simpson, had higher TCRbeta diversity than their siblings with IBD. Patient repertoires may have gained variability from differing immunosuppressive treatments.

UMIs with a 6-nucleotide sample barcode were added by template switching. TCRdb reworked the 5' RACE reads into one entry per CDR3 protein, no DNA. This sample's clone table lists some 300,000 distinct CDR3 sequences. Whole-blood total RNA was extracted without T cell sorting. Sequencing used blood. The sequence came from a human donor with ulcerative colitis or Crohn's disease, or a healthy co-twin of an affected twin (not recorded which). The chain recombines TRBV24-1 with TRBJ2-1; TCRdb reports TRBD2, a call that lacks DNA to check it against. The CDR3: CATGLGSYNEQFF.